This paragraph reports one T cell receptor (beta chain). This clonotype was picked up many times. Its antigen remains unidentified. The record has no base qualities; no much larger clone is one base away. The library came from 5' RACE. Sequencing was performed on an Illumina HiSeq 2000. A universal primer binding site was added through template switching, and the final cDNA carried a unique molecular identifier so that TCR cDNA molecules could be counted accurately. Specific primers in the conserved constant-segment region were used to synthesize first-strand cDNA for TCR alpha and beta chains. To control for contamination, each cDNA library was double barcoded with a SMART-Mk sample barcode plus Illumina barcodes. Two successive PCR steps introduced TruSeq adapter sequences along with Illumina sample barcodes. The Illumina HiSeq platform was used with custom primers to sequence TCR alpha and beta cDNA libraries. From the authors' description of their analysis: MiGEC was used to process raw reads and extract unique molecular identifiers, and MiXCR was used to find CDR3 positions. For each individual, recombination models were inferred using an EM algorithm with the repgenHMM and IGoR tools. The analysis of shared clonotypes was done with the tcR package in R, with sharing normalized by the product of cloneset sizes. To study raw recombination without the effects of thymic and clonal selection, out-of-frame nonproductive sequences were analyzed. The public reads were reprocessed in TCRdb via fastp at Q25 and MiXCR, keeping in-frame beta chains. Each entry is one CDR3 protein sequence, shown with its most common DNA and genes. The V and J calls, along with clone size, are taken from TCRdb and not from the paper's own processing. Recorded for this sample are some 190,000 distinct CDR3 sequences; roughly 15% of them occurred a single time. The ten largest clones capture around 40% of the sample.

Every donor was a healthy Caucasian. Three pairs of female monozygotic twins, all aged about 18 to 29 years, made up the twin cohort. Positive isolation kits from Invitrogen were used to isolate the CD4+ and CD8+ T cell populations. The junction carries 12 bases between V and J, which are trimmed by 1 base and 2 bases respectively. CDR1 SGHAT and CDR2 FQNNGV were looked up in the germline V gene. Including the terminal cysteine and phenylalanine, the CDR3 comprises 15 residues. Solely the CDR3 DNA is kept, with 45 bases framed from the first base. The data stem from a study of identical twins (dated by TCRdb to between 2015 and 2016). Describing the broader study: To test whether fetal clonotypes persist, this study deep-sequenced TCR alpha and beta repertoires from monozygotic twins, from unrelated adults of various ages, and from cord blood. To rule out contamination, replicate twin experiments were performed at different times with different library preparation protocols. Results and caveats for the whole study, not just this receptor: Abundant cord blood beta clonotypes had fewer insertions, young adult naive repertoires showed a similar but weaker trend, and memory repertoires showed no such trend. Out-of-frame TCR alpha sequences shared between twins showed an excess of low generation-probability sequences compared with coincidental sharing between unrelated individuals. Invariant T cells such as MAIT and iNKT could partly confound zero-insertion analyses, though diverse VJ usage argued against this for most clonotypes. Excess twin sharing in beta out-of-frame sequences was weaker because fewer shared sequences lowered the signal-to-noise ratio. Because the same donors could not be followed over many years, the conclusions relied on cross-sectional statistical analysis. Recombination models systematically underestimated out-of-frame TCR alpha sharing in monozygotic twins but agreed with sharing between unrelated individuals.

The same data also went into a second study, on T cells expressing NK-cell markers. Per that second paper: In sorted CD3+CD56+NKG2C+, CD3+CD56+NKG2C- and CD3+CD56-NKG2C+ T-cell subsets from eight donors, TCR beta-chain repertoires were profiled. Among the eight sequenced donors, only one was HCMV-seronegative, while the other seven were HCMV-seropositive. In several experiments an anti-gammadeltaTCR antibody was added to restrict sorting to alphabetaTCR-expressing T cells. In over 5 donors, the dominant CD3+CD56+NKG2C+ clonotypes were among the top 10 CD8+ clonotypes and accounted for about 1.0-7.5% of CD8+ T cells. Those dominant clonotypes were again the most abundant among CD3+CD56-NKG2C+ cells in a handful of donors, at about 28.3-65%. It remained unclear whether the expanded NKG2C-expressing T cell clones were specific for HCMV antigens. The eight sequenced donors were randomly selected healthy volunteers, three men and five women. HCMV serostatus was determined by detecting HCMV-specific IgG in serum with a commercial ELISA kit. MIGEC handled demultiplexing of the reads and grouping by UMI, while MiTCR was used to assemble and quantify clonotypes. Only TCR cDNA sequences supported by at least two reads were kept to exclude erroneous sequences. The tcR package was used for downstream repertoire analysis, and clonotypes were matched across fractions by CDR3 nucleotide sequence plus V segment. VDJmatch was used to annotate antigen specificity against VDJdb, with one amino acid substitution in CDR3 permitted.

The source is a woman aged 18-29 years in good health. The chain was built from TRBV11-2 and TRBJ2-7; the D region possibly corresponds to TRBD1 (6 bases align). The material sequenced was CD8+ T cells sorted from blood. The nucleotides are TGTGCCAGCAGCTTAGCCGCCGGGACAACCTACGAGCAGTACTTC. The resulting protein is CASSLAAGTTYEQYF. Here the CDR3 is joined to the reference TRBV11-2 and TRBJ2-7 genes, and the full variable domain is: EAGVAQSPRYKIIEKRQSVAFWCNPISGHATLYWYQQILGQGPKLLIQFQNNGVVDDSQLPKDRFSAERLKGVDSTLKIQPAKLEDSAVYLCASSLAAGTTYEQYFGPGTRLTVT.